Listed here are 15 T cell receptor beta chains from one sample, sequenced in a study of CD8+ T cells in alopecia areata. TCR sequencing used cDNA made by reverse transcription of extracted RNA. The method was immunoSEQ multiplex PCR; TCRdb's version includes in-frame clones alone and lacks a portion of them. The table records approximately 100,000 clones, 85% to 90% of them present only once. Described treatment: oral pan-JAK inhibitor, 5-10 mg twice daily. Specimen: CD8+ T cells sorted from blood, collected at week 34, from a patient treated with tofacitinib. These receptor sequences come from a human donor with alopecia areata.

The chain has TRBV7-9 and TRBJ2-7; D is unclear. Germline loops: CDR1 SEHNR, CDR2 FQNEAQ (reference sequence). With 5 bases removed from V and 6 bases from J, the gap between germline ends came to 8 bases. The CDR3 has 11 amino acids. The CDR3 here is CASSPGPEQYF. The CDR3 DNA follows: TGTGCCAGCAGCCCCGGACCCGAGCAGTACTTC.

The chain couples TRBV28 to TRBJ2-3, with 8 bases identical to TRBD2. CDR1 is MDHEN, CDR2 SYDVKM, per germline. The V segment lost 6 bases and the J segment 4 bases; nucleotides outside the gene matches: 21. This CDR3 is built from 19 residues. CDR3 residues: CASSPPASGGPAGADTQYF. The CDR3 DNA reads as TGTGCCAGCAGCCCGCCGGCGAGCGGGGGCCCAGCTGGGGCAGATACGCAGTATTTT.

The chain's CDR3 is CASSVGGGEQFF. In DNA, the CDR3 is TGTGCCAGCAGCGTAGGTGGCGGGGAGCAGTTCTTC. The genes are TRBV9 and TRBJ2-1; a possible D gene is TRBD2 (5 bases). This CDR3 contains 12 residues. CDR1 and CDR2 from the germline V gene are SGDLS and YYNGEE. V was trimmed by 0 bases and J by 10 bases, leaving 8 bases between them.

V and J are TRBV6-5 and TRBJ2-2; TRBD1 might be the D (6 bases). This CDR3 is 16 amino acids long. From germline, CDR1 is MNHEY and CDR2 SVGAGI. The V gene lost 2 bases and the J gene lost 3 bases, with 13 bases spanning the gap. CDR3 bases: TGTGCCAGCAGTTACATATGGACAGCAGACACCGGGGAGCTGTTTTTT. Amino acids: CASSYIWTADTGELFF.

In this sample, this clone turned up a few times. This chain connects TRBV9 to TRBJ2-2; maybe TRBD1 (6 bases). The ends were cut back, 2 bases at V and 2 bases at J, with 7 bases in the middle. This CDR3 has 14 amino acids. Germline V lookup: CDR1 SGDLS, CDR2 YYNGEE. The CDR3, as DNA: TGTGCCAGCAGCGTCGGGACAAACACCGGGGAGCTGTTTTTT. It specifies CASSVGTNTGELFF.

The chain has TRBV27 and TRBJ1-2; no clear D gene. Germline V lookup: CDR1 MNHEY, CDR2 SMNVEV (reference sequence). V gave up 4 bases and J gave up 4 bases, with 13 bases separating them. The CDR3 loop spans 14 amino acids. CDR3 coding DNA: TGTGCCAGCAGTTCAGACACGACCGCCTATGGCTACACCTTC. It translates to CASSSDTTAYGYTF.

Only one count was recorded for this clone. The chain combines TRBV27 with TRBJ2-3, with D maybe TRBD2 (6 bases). CDR1 is MNHEY, CDR2 SMNVEV, per germline (reference sequence). The CDR3 has 14 amino acids. Deletions cut 1 base from V and 3 bases from J, with 8 bases between. The CDR3 coding sequence is TGTGCCAGCAGTTTATATGGGGGGACAGATACGCAGTATTTT. It translates to CASSLYGGTDTQYF.

The chain uses TRBV7-8 and TRBJ2-5; 8 nucleotides align to TRBD1. The V segment lost 2 bases and the J segment 5 bases; nucleotides outside the gene matches: 10. Germline CDR1 is SGHVS and CDR2 is FQNEAQ. The CDR3 has 16 residues. The CDR3 loop reads CASSLLPGQEKETQYF. DNA for the CDR3: TGTGCCAGCAGCTTACTCCCGGGACAGGAGAAGGAGACCCAGTACTTC.

The CDR3 nucleotides read TGTGCCAGCAGTGACTCAGGGGGTGGGGCCAACGTCCTGACTTTC. Protein product: CASSDSGGGANVLTF. The rearrangement links TRBV6-4 to TRBJ2-6; D is perhaps TRBD1 (6 bases). Germline V gene lookup returns CDR1 MRHNA and CDR2 SNTAGT. V gave up 0 bases and J gave up 3 bases, with 6 bases separating them. The CDR3 spans 15 residues.

Here the CDR3 reads CASSYGLAGDTGELFF. The CDR3, as DNA: TGTGCCAGCAGTTACGGTCTAGCGGGAGATACCGGGGAGCTGTTTTTT. This chain joins TRBV6-5 and TRBJ2-2, with TRBD2 matching 10 bases. This CDR3 region has 16 residues. Trimming cost V 2 bases and J 5 bases; bases outside gene matches: 5. Germline V gene data show CDR1 as MNHEY and CDR2 as SVGAGI.

The CDR3: CASSQTTGPQQETQYF. The CDR3 nucleotides are TGTGCCAGCAGCCAGACCACCGGGCCACAACAAGAGACCCAGTACTTC. The chain joins TRBV7-9 to TRBJ2-5, with D unclear. Germline V gene data show CDR1 as SEHNR and CDR2 as FQNEAQ (reference sequence). V was cut by 5 bases and J by 2 bases, with 18 bases left in between. This CDR3 comprises 16 residues.

The chain links TRBV19 to TRBJ2-1; D remains unclear. Trimming pared 1 base from V and 5 bases from J, leaving 9 bases between. CDR1 is LNHDA and CDR2 is SQIVND in the germline V gene (reference sequence). The CDR3 totals 14 residues. This CDR3 reads CASSIVRINNEQFF. CDR3 DNA: TGTGCCAGTAGTATAGTTCGTATAAACAATGAGCAGTTCTTC.

The chain links TRBV27 to TRBJ2-1; no clear D. CDR3 size: 13 residues. Germline lookup yields CDR1 MNHEY and CDR2 SMNVEV (reference sequence). Trimming pared 0 bases from V and 5 bases from J, leaving 5 bases between. In DNA form, the CDR3 reads TGTGCCAGCAGTTTATCGCCAAACAATGAGCAGTTCTTC. Translation: CASSLSPNNEQFF.

The rearrangement links TRBV10-3 to TRBJ1-6, with D maybe TRBD1 (5 bases). This CDR3 contains 14 residues. V was pared by 4 bases and J by 9 bases, with 13 bases between. Per germline, CDR1 ENHRY and CDR2 SYGVKD. Here the CDR3 reads CAISAGGLGSPLHF. The CDR3 DNA follows: TGTGCCATCAGTGCCGGGGGTCTTGGTTCACCCCTCCACTTT.

This chain connects TRBV14 to TRBJ1-2; D is unresolved. V lost 1 base to trimming and J lost 8 bases, with 11 bases between them. The germline V gene encodes CDR1 SGHDN and CDR2 FVKESK. This CDR3 is 13 amino acids long. The CDR3 loop reads CASSQGVVMGYTF. The CDR3 DNA is TGTGCCAGCAGCCAAGGAGTTGTGATGGGCTACACCTTC.